What follows is one T cell receptor (beta chain) and its context. The sample belongs to a study of blood T cell repertoires in COVID-19. Study information: Samples came from the United States, Italy and Spain, spanning acute and convalescent COVID-19. The cDNA or gDNA used as material had been derived from T cells, B-cell-depleted T cells, or PBMCs.

Trimming at V came to 0 bases and at J to 2 bases, leaving 17 bases not matched to a gene. This CDR3 is 20 amino acids long. Germline loops: CDR1 MGHRA, CDR2 YSYEKL. As originally analysed: By means of reference gene primer amplification, nucleated cell counts were estimated. The data were produced by immunoSEQ multiplex PCR, yet TCRdb's version contains in-frame clones alone and is incomplete. Clonal size and the V and J genes are those of that table, whereas D and trimming came from the DNA. This table holds under 70,000 clones, roughly 89% found once. The sequence derives from a man in his sixties with active COVID-19. Input material: peripheral blood. The V gene is TRBV4-1, the J gene TRBJ2-3; 7 nucleotides agree with TRBD2. Written as DNA, the CDR3 is TGCGCCAGCAGCCAAGATCCGCGCCTTTCGTGGCTAGCGGCCACAGATACGCAGTATTTT. Translated: CASSQDPRLSWLAATDTQYF.